This TCR beta chain was captured by sequencing in a study of T-cell memory formation after mild COVID-19. Study-level background: The study found TCR clusters largely donor specific. Study-wide results and caveats: Shrinking CD4+ clones were chiefly CM and EM; CD8+ ones were chiefly EMRA. Clones that contracted from day 15 to 85 had balanced CD4/CD8; later expanders were CD4+ biased. Proof of SARS-CoV-2 specificity was absent for the second-wave clones that crested on day 37.

V was cut by 1 base and J by 7 bases, with 16 bases left in between. The CDR3 extends over 15 amino acids. Germline assignment: CDR1 SGHTA and CDR2 FQGNSA. This clonotype was recorded a few times. What it binds is not known. TCRdb recomputed calls from the 5' RACE reads with MiXCR, one row per CDR3 protein. This sample has 55,000 to 65,000 distinct CDR3 sequences; 9.5% occur once, and the top ten carry more than 0.95%. The V and J genes are TRBV7-2 and TRBJ2-5, with D unclear. This TCR was recovered from a man between 18 and 35 years old who had mild COVID-19 (a few samples of this study predate the infection). Cell type and time point are not known. The material sequenced was PBMCs or a T cell subset sorted from them (not recorded which). In DNA, the CDR3 is TGTGCCAGCAGCTTAGGTCCCGGAGTTGTAGGGACCCAGTACTTC. It encodes CASSLGPGVVGTQYF.